This TCR beta chain comes out of a study of blood T cell repertoires in COVID-19. The CDR3 totals 16 residues. Germline trimming cut 4 bases from V and 3 bases from J; bases unmatched to any gene: 9. Per the germline V gene, CDR1 is SGHNT and CDR2 is YENEEA. Only in-frame clones appear in the TCRdb table, and some are missing; sequencing was by immunoSEQ multiplex PCR. Seen here are 110,000 to 150,000 clones, 88% observed once, and the top ten hold 8% to 11%. The source material was peripheral blood. This receptor was obtained from a man between 50 and 59 years old with active or convalescent COVID-19. V is TRBV11-3 and J is TRBJ2-1; TRBD2 matches at 7 bases. The CDR3 region is CASSSLGERGYNEQFF. CDR3 coding DNA: TGTGCCAGCAGCTCCTTAGGAGAGCGGGGCTACAATGAGCAGTTCTTC.